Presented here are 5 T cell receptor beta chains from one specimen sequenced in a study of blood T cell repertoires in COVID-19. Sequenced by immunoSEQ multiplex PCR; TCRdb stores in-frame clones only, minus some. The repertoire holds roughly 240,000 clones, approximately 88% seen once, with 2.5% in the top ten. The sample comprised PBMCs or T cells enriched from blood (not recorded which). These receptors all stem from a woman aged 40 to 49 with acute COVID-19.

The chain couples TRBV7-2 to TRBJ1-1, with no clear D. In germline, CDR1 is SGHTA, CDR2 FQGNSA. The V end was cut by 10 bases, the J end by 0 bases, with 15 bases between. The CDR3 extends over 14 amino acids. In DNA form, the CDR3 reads TGTGCCACCCGTAAAGGGAGCATGAACACTGAAGCTTTCTTT. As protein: CATRKGSMNTEAFF.

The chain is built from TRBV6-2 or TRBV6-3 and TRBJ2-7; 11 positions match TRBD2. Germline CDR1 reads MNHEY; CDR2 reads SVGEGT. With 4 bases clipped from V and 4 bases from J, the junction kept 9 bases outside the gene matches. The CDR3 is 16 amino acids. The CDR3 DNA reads TGTGCCAGCAGTTGGGTAGCGGGAGGGCCCGTATACGAGCAGTACGTC. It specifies CASSWVAGGPVYEQYV.

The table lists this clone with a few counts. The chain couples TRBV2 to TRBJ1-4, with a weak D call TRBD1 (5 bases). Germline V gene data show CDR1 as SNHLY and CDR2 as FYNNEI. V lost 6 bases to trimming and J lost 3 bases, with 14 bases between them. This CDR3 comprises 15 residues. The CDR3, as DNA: TGTGCCAGCAGACCATATCAGGGTTCTAATGAAAAACTGTTTTTT. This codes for CASRPYQGSNEKLFF.

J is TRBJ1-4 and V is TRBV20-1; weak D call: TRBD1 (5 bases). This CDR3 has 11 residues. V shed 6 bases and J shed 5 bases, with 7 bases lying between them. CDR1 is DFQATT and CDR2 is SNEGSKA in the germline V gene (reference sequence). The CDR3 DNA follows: TGCAGTGCACAGGAAAATGAAAAACTGTTTTTT. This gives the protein CSAQENEKLFF.

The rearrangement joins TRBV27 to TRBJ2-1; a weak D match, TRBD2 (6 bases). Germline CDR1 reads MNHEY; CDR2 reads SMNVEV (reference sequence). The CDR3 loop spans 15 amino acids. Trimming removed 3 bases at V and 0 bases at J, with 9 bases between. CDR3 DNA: TGTGCCAGCAGTTTCGACGGGAGCTCCTACAATGAGCAGTTCTTC. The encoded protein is CASSFDGSSYNEQFF.